Described below is a single T cell receptor (beta chain) sequence and its context. The sample originates from a study of blood T cell repertoires in COVID-19. Looking at the study overall: T cells, B-cell-depleted T cells, or PBMCs provided the cDNA or gDNA that served as material.

Per the original methods: Amplifying reference gene primers gave estimates of nucleated cell counts. Some clones are missing from TCRdb's copy, which holds only in-frame ones; the method was immunoSEQ multiplex PCR. V, J and clone size are those of that table, while D and trimming were read from the DNA. The sample lists more than 250,000 clones, about 82% seen once, with 1.6% in the top ten. Germline V CDR1 and CDR2: SGHNT, YYREEE (reference sequence). V was trimmed by 1 base and J by 1 base, leaving 12 bases between them. CDR3 length equals 16 residues. This receptor was obtained from a woman aged 50 to 60 with acute or convalescent COVID-19. Sequencing was carried out using peripheral blood. The chain couples TRBV5-4 to TRBJ1-3; D is possibly TRBD1 (5 bases). The chain's CDR3 is CASSLRRRGSGNTIYF. CDR3 DNA sequence: TGTGCCAGCAGCTTGAGAAGGAGGGGATCTGGAAACACCATATATTTT.